The clone carrying this TCR beta chain was seen a few times. V gave up 2 bases and J gave up 7 bases, with 18 bases separating them. CDR3 length equals 16 residues. Germline loops: CDR1 MNHEY, CDR2 SVGAGI. TCRdb analysed the RACE reads with MiXCR anew, one entry per CDR3 protein. The sample records some 340,000 distinct CDR3 sequences, about 7% being singletons. The time point is: patch test 1, 2 weeks after DPC sensitization. Treatment described: therapeutic diphenylcyclopropenone sensitization with weekly scalp DPC. The sample is drawn from a study of human T cells and chemical hapten exposure. For the study at large: Patients having alopecia areata, totalis or universalis were mostly female.

The clonotype originates from a woman younger than 30 with alopecia areata. Some clones in this sample may be carry-over from other donors' samples. The sequenced sample was whole blood, obtained in connection with sensitization to the hapten diphenylcyclopropenone (DPC). The chain couples TRBV6-5 to TRBJ2-1, with D perhaps matching TRBD1 or TRBD2 (6 bases each). CDR3 nucleotides: TGTGCCAGCAGTTACCGGGGGCGGTCACGTAATAATGAGCAGTTCTTC. It translates to CASSYRGRSRNNEQFF.